This T cell receptor beta chain appears in the sequencing data of a study of shared clonotypes between healthy human individuals (dated by TCRdb to 2019 to 2021). Background on the whole study: The cohort included three men and two women between 18 and 49 years of age. For each donor, CD4 naive and CD4 memory were each run on three plates, CD8 naive on two plates, and CD8 memory on one plate. The study deeply sequenced blood TCR repertoires of five healthy adults to estimate repertoire size and the extent of clonotype sharing between individuals. Libraries were prepared and TCR repertoires were sequenced by different laboratories using diverse techniques, in order to increase sequencing depth and limit assay-specific biases. Per donor, leukapheresis produced somewhere between about 0.9 and 10 billion PBMCs. What the work shows at the level of the full study, not this receptor alone: Rarefaction of sorted-subset datasets indicated incomplete sequencing despite the large sequencing depth. The small number of donors limited the genetic and exposure-history diversity represented. Compared with non-shared clonotypes, clonotypes shared by all four sorted-subset donors had higher generation probabilities. Pairwise subsampling led to the expectation that sequencing depth would affect the degree of clonotype sharing among donors. Naive subsets generally had larger estimated clonotype richness than memory subsets. About 4.5% of naive CD4, 3% to 3.5% of naive CD8, about 2.1% of memory CD4, and roughly 0.4% of memory CD8 clonotypes were shared across several donors. Sampling was restricted to blood, and TCR repertoires in tissues likely differ from the TCR repertoires found in blood.

The donors were healthy, HIV-negative adults with no recently reported acute infections or vaccinations. Every donor was a Caucasian adult living in Nashville, Tennessee, USA. CD4+ T cells were enriched through magnetic negative selection, after which naive cells were positively selected on CD45RA and the remaining negative fraction served as the memory subset. After blood collection by leukapheresis, PBMCs were isolated using Ficoll-Histopaque density gradient centrifugation and then cryopreserved in the vapor phase of liquid nitrogen. Purity and quantity of every magnetically sorted T cell population were checked by analytical flow cytometry. Genomic DNA was isolated from each sorted fraction and quantified by UV absorbance on a Nanodrop 2000c. V drops 6 bases and J drops 6 bases, leaving 24 bases in between. CDR1 and CDR2, per the germline V gene, are SGHDT and YYEEEE. Including the terminal cysteine and phenylalanine, the CDR3 comprises 16 residues. The sequence is cut down to CDR3 DNA, 48 bases in frame from base 1.

TCR CDR3 regions were amplified from genomic DNA by multiplex PCR using the deep immunoSEQ assay. Genomic DNA extracted from each cell subset was distributed evenly over all wells of several immunoSEQ 96-well plates, and each plate served as one replicate. For sorted subsets, 200 to 250 ng of genomic DNA, equivalent to around 30,000 T cell genomes, went into each replicate PCR. The purified libraries were quantified using a Qubit 3.0 fluorometer, sized with a Bioanalyzer 2100, and then quantified again using the KAPA Library Quantification kit. A separate single-read 150-cycle Illumina NextSeq 550 flow cell was used to sequence each immunoSEQ 96-well plate. The study's processing was this. Because the immunoSEQ output included only junctional sequences and no quality scores, the filtering could not be the same as the filtering used for full-length reads. To assign V/J genes and CDR3, sequences were annotated using PyIR, a Python wrapper for IgBLAST v1.9, with IMGT germline references. Reads with weak V/J assignments (E-value above 1e-6), missing CDR3, stop codons, out-of-frame junctions, or ambiguous translated residues were removed. V3J clonotypes were defined by identical inferred V gene, J gene, and CDR3 amino acid sequence. Percentage overlap between repertoires was calculated by dividing the number of shared unique clonotypes by the size of the smaller repertoire. RTK rarefaction, the Chao1 estimator, and Recon v2.1 estimates of unobserved clonotypes were used to assess repertoire richness. For all TCRbeta clonotypes obtained by the gDNA method from a few donors, generation probabilities were computed with OLGA. Entries here come from immuneACCESS through TCRdb and include only in-frame sequences with V and J called. Some clones fail to appear in such tables; in the studies checked, an unresolved V gene covers under half of the shortfall, and the cause of the remainder is unknown. V, J and clone size are taken as reported in that table, and D and trimming were inferred from the DNA itself. The sample table records roughly 2 million clones; 95% of these occur just once. The ten largest make up around 0.13% of the sample.

This clone was seen just once. Its antigen is still unknown. No base quality values were provided; no much bigger clone lies one nucleotide off. Recombination connected TRBV5-6 to TRBJ1-2; no D gene can be assigned with confidence. Source material: naive CD4+ T cells sorted from blood. This specimen's cell subset or site label, interpreted: CD45RA+ positively selected. The origin of this receptor is a man younger than 30 in good health. The CDR3 region reads CASTTLGRVGPDGYTF. The nucleotide sequence reads TGTGCCAGCACCACCCTTGGGAGGGTGGGCCCAGATGGCTACACCTTC.